What follows are 5 T cell receptor beta chains derived from one specimen sequenced in a study of long-term antiretroviral therapy in people with HIV. A v3.0 immunoSEQ assay was performed at survey level. The repertoire was sequenced with immunoSEQ multiplex PCR; TCRdb's copy has only in-frame clones and lacks some. The data hold tens of thousands of clones, with around three quarters observed a single time. This sample comprised unsorted PBMCs, obtained 2.9 years after starting antiretroviral therapy. These receptors were obtained from a woman aged 30 to 39 with HIV.

The genes are TRBV19 and TRBJ2-2; D is ambiguous. The CDR3 totals 12 residues. Germline lookup yields CDR1 LNHDA and CDR2 SQIVND (reference sequence). Deletions cut 6 bases from V and 5 bases from J, with 7 bases between. The chain's CDR3 is CASSGWTGELFF. CDR3 DNA: TGTGCCAGTAGCGGGTGGACCGGGGAGCTGTTTTTT.

This chain links TRBV29-1 with TRBJ1-2, with D perhaps TRBD1 (5 bases). The CDR3 covers 13 residues. Germline V gene lookup returns CDR1 SQVTM and CDR2 ANQGSEA. V lost 3 bases to trimming and J lost 4 bases, with 12 bases between them. This chain's CDR3 is CSVDSGTVYGYTF. The CDR3 nucleotides are TGCAGCGTTGACTCAGGGACTGTCTATGGCTACACCTTC.

The V call is TRBV29-1, the J call TRBJ2-3, with a tentative D call TRBD1 (5 bases). V lost 6 bases to trimming and J lost 2 bases, with 12 bases between them. CDR3 size: 13 residues. Germline CDR1 SQVTM, CDR2 ANQGSEA. The CDR3 loop reads CSVMGLFTDTQYF. The CDR3, as DNA: TGCAGCGTCATGGGGCTATTCACAGATACGCAGTATTTT.

The V gene is TRBV21-1, the J gene TRBJ1-1. TRBV21-1 is an annotated pseudogene. This CDR3 comprises 19 residues. The CDR3 loop is CASSKDTRGRDFLGTEAFF. In DNA form, the CDR3 reads TGTGCCAGCAGCAAAGACACCCGGGGGAGGGACTTTTTGGGCACTGAAGCTTTCTTT.

The genes are TRBV19 and TRBJ2-1; a weak D match, TRBD2 (5 bases). Trimming left V 3 bases short and J 1 base short, with 10 bases between. Germline lookup yields CDR1 LNHDA and CDR2 SQIVND (reference sequence). The CDR3 totals 15 residues. CDR3 nucleotides: TGTGCCAGTAGTATCGAACGGGGTTCCTACAATGAGCAGTTCTTC. It codes for CASSIERGSYNEQFF.